This TCR beta chain was recovered during a study of blood T cell repertoires in COVID-19. Study in general: PBMCs, B-cell-depleted T cells, or T cells provided the cDNA or gDNA that made up the material.

The CDR3 is made up of 16 amino acids. Germline loops: CDR1 LGHNA, CDR2 YSLEER. The V gene end was trimmed by 3 bases and the J gene end by 5 bases; junction bases not matched to a gene: 12. As processed by the authors: Estimated nucleated cell counts came from reference gene primer amplification. The data were produced by immunoSEQ multiplex PCR, yet TCRdb's version contains in-frame clones alone and is incomplete. V, J and clone size derive from that table, while D and trimming were established from the DNA sequence. The table records a few hundred thousand clones, 80% to 85% of them present only once. Ages ranged from roughly 18 to 100 years, with residence in 24 US areas. Membership in each cohort depended on participant-reported clinical history.

The gene calls are TRBV4-3 and TRBJ2-5; 7 bases align to TRBD1. The origin of this receptor is a woman between 40 and 50 years old who had recovered from COVID-19. The sequenced sample consisted of PBMCs or T cells enriched from blood (not recorded which). Here the CDR3 DNA reads TGCGCCAGCAGCCAGTCTATAGGGGGCTTAGTGGAGACCCAGTACTTC. Encoded protein: CASSQSIGGLVETQYF.